This T cell receptor (beta chain) was identified in a study of T cell responses to AZD1222 COVID-19 vaccine (dated by TCRdb to about 2021). With regard to the full study: AZD1222 recipients with second doses at about 4 weeks or about 12 weeks were pooled, because spike-specific TCR depth and breadth did not differ between schedules. TCR sequencing covered fewer than 250 trial participants: 207 given two doses of AZD1222 and 26 given two doses of MenACWY control vaccine. Trial participants were enrolled by age into 18-55, 56-69 and 70-plus year subgroups, with about 150, 28 and 57 TCR-sequenced participants respectively. The study at large found these results: Conclusions about previously exposed vaccinees are limited, since just six or seven AZD1222 recipients were seropositive for SARS-CoV-2 at baseline. CD4 TCRs associated with the vaccine covered the entire spike protein, and the dominant responses were in regions 160-218 and 743-854. Participants were mostly white British and included more females than males, and it was suggested by the authors that clonal diversity may have been underestimated. The 56-69-year group was small, and its depth increase did not reach significance, likely because of low power. Because no day 14 peak-response samples were available, the repertoires could be characterized only after the peak T cell response. Reportedly, almost half of the unique spike-specific TCRs recognized epitopes lying outside the regions that are mutated in the B.1.351 and B.1.1.7 variants. After two AZD1222 doses, spike-specific TCR breadth and depth were significantly higher than at day 0 and than in MenACWY recipients.

This clone was observed a handful of times. No antigen is known for it. No clone much larger than this one lies a single base away; base qualities are absent. From the germline V gene, CDR1 is SGHRS and CDR2 is YFSETQ. V is clipped by 0 bases and J by 3 bases, and the sequence between their germline boundaries is 4 bases long. The CDR3, from cysteine to phenylalanine, totals 13 residues. Only the CDR3 region is kept as DNA, spanning 39 bases read in frame from base 1. The sample's time point label, decoded: baseline before first vaccination. Vaccinee samples came from UK trials COV001 and COV002, including a single-blind randomized controlled phase 2/3 trial of AZD1222 (ChAdOx1 nCoV-19) in healthy adults. Trial participant PBMC samples were collected at day 0 and day 28 after the second dose for TCRbeta chain sequencing. The CDR3 regions of human TCRbeta chains were subjected to immunosequencing. The paper's processing steps were these. TCRs in the repertoires were matched against a reference library of SARS-CoV-2-specific TCRs that had been generated with the MIRA antigen-specificity platform. Breadth meant the fraction of unique TCRs that were SARS-CoV-2-associated, whereas depth meant the fraction of total T cells that were SARS-CoV-2-associated. Using the MIRA data, each spike-specific TCR was mapped to the spike region that the TCR reacts to and placed in a CD4 or CD8 class. Log10-transformed breadth and depth values were compared by one-way ANOVA with Sidak's multiple comparisons tests. TCRdb provides this immuneACCESS table in a form limited to in-frame rearrangements. Some clones are lacking; in checked studies, under half of them reflect an unresolved V gene, and why the rest are absent is not known. V and J calls and clone size are copied from that table; D and trimming were computed from the DNA. In this sample the table shows 150,000 to 200,000 clones, 80% to 95% of which occur a single time. Less than 11% of the sample comes from the top ten.

The sample was peripheral blood, taken on day 0 of AZD1222 vaccination. The TCR sequence derives from an adult in good health. The sequence joins TRBV5-1 to TRBJ1-5; the D gene remains uncertain. CDR3 sequence: CASSLGVNQPQHF. The nucleotides are TGCGCCAGCAGCTTGGGGGTCAATCAGCCCCAGCATTTT.